This T cell receptor beta chain was identified in a study of T cells in Graves' hyperthyroidism and ophthalmopathy. Per germline, CDR1 SNHLY and CDR2 FYNNEI. CDR3 length equals 18 residues. With V trimmed by 4 bases and J by 3 bases, 14 bases remained unmatched. For the diagnoses, clinical symptoms, serum thyroxine and TRAb, thyroid ultrasound and orbital computed tomography were used. RNA transcripts served as the template for amplifying TCR beta CDR3 regions. When the TCR CDR3 underwent first-round RT-PCR, the HTBI primer set was used. In TCRdb, the multiplex PCR reads were re-called with MiXCR into one record per CDR3 protein. The top ten hold about 45% of the sample, which has about 510,000 distinct CDR3 sequences, over 45% seen once.

The rearrangement uses TRBV2 and TRBJ1-5, with 8 bases fitting TRBD1. Sequenced sample: peripheral blood or thyroid tissue (not recorded which). This clonotype was sampled from an adult woman with Graves' disease, either hyperthyroidism or ophthalmopathy (not recorded which). CDR3 sequence: CASSAIGPQGADNQPQHF. The DNA for the CDR3 is TGTGCCAGCAGTGCCATCGGGCCGCAGGGGGCAGACAATCAGCCCCAGCATTTT. Variable domain in full (rest from reference TRBV2 and TRBJ1-5): EPEVTQTPSHQVTQMGQEVILRCVPISNHLYFYWYRQILGQKVEFLVSFYNNEISEKSEIFDDQFSVERPDGSNFTLKIRSTKLEDSAMYFCASSAIGPQGADNQPQHFGDGTRLSIL.